Detailed here is one T cell receptor (beta chain). Its antigen is not identified. Repertoires were generated with immunoSEQ multiplex PCR, while TCRdb's copy carries only in-frame clones and drops some. The sample has 77,000 or so clones; roughly 91% are singletons. The data belong to a study of OX40 agonist ivuxolimab in advanced cancers. Study in general: Administration of intravenous ivuxolimab to patients occurred every 2 weeks at 0.01 to 10 mg/kg. The dose-escalation cohort had hepatocellular carcinoma, melanoma, renal cell or head and neck cancer. Partial responses occurred in three patients (one hepatocellular carcinoma, two cutaneous melanoma). Study-wide results and caveats: CD4+ and CD8+ blood T cells expanded clonally by week 6 at 0.1 to 3.0 mg/kg.

The CDR3 is made up of 14 amino acids. V was clipped by 2 bases and J by 6 bases, with 12 bases between them. CDR1 SGHRS and CDR2 YFSETQ come from the germline V gene. The source of this sequence is an adult with an advanced solid tumor such as melanoma, head and neck, liver or kidney cancer. Sequencing used CD4+ or CD8+ T cells sorted from blood, obtained in a trial of the OX40 agonist ivuxolimab. The V and J genes are TRBV5-1 and TRBJ2-1; D not resolved. This chain's CDR3 is CASSFGSTTNEQFF. The CDR3 DNA is TGCGCCAGCAGCTTTGGAAGCACTACCAATGAGCAGTTCTTC.